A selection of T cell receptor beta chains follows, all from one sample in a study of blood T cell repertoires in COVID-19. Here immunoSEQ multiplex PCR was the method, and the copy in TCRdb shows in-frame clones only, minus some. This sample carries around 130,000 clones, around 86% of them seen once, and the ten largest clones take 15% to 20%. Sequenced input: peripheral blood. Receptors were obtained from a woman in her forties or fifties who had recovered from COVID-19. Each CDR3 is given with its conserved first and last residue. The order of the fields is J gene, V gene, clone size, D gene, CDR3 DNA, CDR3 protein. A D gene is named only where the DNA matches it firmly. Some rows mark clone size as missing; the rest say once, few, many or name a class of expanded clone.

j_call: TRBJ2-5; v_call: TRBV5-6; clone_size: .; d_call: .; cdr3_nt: TGTGCCAGCAGCTTAGTAACAGGGCAAGAGACCCAGTACTTC; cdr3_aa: CASSLVTGQETQYF
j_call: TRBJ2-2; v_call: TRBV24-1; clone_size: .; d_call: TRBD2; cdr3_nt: TGTGCCACCAGTGATCCGACTAGCGGGAGGAACACCGGGGAGCTGTTTTTT; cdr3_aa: CATSDPTSGRNTGELFF
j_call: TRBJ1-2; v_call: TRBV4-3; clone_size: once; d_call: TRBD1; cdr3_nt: TGCGCCAGCAGCCACGTCACAGGGGGCGGCTACACCTTC; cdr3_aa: CASSHVTGGGYTF
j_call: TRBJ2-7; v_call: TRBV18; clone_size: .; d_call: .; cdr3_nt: TGTGCCAGCTCACCACCGGCAGGGGCCTACGAGCAGTACTTC; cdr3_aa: CASSPPAGAYEQYF
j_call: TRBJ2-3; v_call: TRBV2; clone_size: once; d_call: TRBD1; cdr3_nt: TGTGCCAGCTCGGACAGGGGAATAGATACGCAGTATTTT; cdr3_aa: CASSDRGIDTQYF
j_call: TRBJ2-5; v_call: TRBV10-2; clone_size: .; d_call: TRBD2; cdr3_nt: TGCGCCAGCGCTAGACTAGCGGAAGAGACCCAGTACTTC; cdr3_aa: CASARLAEETQYF
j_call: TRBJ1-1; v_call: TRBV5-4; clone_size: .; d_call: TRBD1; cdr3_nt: TGTGCCAGCAGCTTGGGACAGGGCCTGAACACTGAAGCTTTCTTT; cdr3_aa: CASSLGQGLNTEAFF
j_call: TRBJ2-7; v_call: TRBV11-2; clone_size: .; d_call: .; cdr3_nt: TGTGCCAGCAGCGCCCGGTTGGACAGCTCCTACGAGCAGTACTTC; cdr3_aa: CASSARLDSSYEQYF
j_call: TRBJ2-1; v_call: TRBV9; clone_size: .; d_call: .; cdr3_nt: TGTGCCAGCAGCGTAGGCGGCGGGCAGGATTACAATGAGCAGTTCTTC; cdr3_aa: CASSVGGGQDYNEQFF
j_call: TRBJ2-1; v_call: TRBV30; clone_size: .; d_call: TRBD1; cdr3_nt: TGTGCGTACGCCGGGACAGGGAGGAATGAGCAGTTCTTC; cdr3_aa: CAYAGTGRNEQFF
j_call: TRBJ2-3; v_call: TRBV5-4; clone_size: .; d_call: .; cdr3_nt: TGTGCCAGCAGCTTGGGACAGCGCACAGATACGCAGTATTTT; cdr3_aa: CASSLGQRTDTQYF
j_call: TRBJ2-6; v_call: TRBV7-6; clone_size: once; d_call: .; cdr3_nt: TGTGCCAGCAGCTTAGACGTTGGCGGGTATTCTGGGGCCAACGTCCTGACTTTC; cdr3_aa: CASSLDVGGYSGANVLTF
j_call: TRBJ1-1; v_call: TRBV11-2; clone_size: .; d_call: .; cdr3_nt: TGTGCCAGCAGCCCTAGGGGGTCTGCTCCGGGCTGGGCTTTCTTT; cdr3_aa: CASSPRGSAPGWAFF
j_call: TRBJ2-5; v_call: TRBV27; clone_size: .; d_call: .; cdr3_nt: TGTGGAAACTATCGGACAGCCATGTACCAAGAGACCCAGTACTTC; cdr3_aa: CGNYRTAMYQETQYF
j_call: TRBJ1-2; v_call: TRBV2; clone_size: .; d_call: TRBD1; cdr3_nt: TGTGCCAGCAGGGAGGACAGGACGGGGGACTATGGCTACACCTTC; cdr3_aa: CASREDRTGDYGYTF
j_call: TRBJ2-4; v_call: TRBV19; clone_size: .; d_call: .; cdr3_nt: TGTGCCAGTAGTATGAGCACTTACAAAAACATTCAGTACTTC; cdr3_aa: CASSMSTYKNIQYF
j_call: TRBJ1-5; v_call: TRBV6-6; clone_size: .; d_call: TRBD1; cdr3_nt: TGTGCCACACAACAAGGGGGCGGTGGTCAGCCCCAGCATTTT; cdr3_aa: CATQQGGGGQPQHF
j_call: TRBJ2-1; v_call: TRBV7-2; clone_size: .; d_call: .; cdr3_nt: TGTGCCAGCAGCCGGAGCAATGAGCAGTTCTTC; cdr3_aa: CASSRSNEQFF
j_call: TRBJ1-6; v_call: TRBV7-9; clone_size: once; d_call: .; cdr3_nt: TGTGCCAGCAGCAACCAGGTTTCACCCCTCCACTTT; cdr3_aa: CASSNQVSPLHF
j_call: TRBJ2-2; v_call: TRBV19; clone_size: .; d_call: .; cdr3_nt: TGTGCCAGTAGTACAGGGGTTGCCGGGGAGCTGTTTTTT; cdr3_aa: CASSTGVAGELFF
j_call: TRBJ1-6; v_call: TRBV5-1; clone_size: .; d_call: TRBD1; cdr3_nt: TGCGCCAGCAGCCCGGGGACAGGGCCTCCACCCCTCCACTTT; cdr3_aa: CASSPGTGPPPLHF
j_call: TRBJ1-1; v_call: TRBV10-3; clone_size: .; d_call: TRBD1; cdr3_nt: TGTGCCATCAGTGATATCGCGACAGGGGGCGTATTAAAAGCTTTCTTT; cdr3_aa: CAISDIATGGVLKAFF
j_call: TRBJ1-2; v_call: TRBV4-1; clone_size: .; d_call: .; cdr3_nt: TGCGCCAGCAGACGAAGCGAGGACAGACTCTATGGCTACACCTTC; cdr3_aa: CASRRSEDRLYGYTF
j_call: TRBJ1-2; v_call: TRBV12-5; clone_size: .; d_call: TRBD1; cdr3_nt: TGTGCTAGTGGTTTGGTTATAGCCGGGACAGCGTTTAACTATGGCTACACCTTC; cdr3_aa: CASGLVIAGTAFNYGYTF
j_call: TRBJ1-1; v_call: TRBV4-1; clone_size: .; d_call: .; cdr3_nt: TGCGCCAGCAGCCAAGCTCGAGGGGGGGTCGGAGTGAGGCGCACTGAAGCTTTCTTT; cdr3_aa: CASSQARGGVGVRRTEAFF
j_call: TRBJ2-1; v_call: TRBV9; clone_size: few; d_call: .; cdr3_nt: TGTGCCAGCAGCCGTCTCGGCGGGGCCTACAATGAGCAGTTCTTC; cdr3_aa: CASSRLGGAYNEQFF
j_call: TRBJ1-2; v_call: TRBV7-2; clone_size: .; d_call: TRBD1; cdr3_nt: TGTGCCAGCAGCCAATACTCCGGGACAGTCTATGGCTACACCTTC; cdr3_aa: CASSQYSGTVYGYTF
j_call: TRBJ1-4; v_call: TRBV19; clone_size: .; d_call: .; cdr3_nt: TGTGCCAGTAGTGGAACAGCTGCAACTAATGAAAAACTGTTTTTT; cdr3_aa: CASSGTAATNEKLFF
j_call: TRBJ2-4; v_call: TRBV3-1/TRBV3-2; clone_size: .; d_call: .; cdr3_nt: TGTGCCAGCGCCGCCCAGGGATTAGCCAAAAACATTCAGTACTTC; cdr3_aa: CASAAQGLAKNIQYF
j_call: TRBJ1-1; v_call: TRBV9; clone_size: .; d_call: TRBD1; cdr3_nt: TGTGCCAGCAGCGTAGCTCCACAGGGGGCTGGCACTGAAGCTTTCTTT; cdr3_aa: CASSVAPQGAGTEAFF
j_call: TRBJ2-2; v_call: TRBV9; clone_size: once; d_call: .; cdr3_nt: TGTGCCAGCAGCACCTCGCTTGGGGCCGGGACCGGGGAGCTGTTTTTT; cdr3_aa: CASSTSLGAGTGELFF
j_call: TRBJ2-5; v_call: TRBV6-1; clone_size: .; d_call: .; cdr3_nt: TGTGCCAGCAGTGAAGCCCCAGACAGCCAAGAGACCCAGTACTTC; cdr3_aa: CASSEAPDSQETQYF
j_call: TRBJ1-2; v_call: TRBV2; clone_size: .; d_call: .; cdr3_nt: TGTGCCAGCAGTGACCAGGGCTGGGCTGGCTACACCTTC; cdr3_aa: CASSDQGWAGYTF